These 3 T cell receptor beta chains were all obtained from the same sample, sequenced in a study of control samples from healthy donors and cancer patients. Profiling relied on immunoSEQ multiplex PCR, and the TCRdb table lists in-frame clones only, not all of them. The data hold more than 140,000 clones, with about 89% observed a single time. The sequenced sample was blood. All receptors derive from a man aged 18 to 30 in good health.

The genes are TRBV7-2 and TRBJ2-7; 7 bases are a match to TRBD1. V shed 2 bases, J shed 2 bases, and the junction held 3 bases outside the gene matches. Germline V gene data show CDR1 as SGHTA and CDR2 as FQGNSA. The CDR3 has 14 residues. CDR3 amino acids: CASSLTGVAYEQYF. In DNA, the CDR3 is TGTGCCAGCAGCTTAACAGGGGTGGCCTACGAGCAGTACTTC.

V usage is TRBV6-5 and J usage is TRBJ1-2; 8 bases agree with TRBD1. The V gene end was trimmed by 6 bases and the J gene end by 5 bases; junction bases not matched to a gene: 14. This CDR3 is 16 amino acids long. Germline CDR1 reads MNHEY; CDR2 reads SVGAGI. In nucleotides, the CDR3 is TGTGCCAGCAGCTACCGGGACAGGAGACAAAGATATGGCTACACCTTC. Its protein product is CASSYRDRRQRYGYTF.

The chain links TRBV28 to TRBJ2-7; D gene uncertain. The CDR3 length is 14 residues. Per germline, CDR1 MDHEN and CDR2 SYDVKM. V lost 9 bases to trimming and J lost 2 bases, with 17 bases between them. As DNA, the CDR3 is TGTGCCAGTACCCGCGTGGTTGAGGCCTACGAGCAGTACTTC. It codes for CASTRVVEAYEQYF.